The 31 T cell receptor beta chains below come from one sample, sequenced in a study of CD8+ T cells in alopecia areata. Sequencing relied on a cDNA template that was reverse transcribed from extracted RNA. The data were produced by immunoSEQ multiplex PCR, yet TCRdb's version contains in-frame clones alone and is incomplete. The table has about 150,000 clones, over 80% seen once. Sequenced material: CD8+ T cells sorted from blood, taken at week 0. The receptors come from a human donor with alopecia areata.

The V gene is TRBV6-5, the J gene TRBJ1-2; D is undetermined. Trimming took 2 bases from V and 2 from J, leaving 6 bases between them. Germline CDR1 is MNHEY and CDR2 is SVGAGI. The CDR3 contains 13 residues. CDR3 sequence (DNA): TGTGCCAGCAGTTACGGCACAAACTATGGCTACACCTTC. This encodes CASSYGTNYGYTF.

The CDR3: CAAGDSSYEQYF. CDR3 coding DNA: TGTGCCGCCGGGGACAGCTCCTACGAGCAGTACTTC. This chain joins TRBV10-3 and TRBJ2-5; 7 nucleotides agree with TRBD1. The J call may not be correct, given that the DNA end is closer to TRBJ2-7. CDR3 size: 12 residues. The germline V gene has CDR1 ENHRY and CDR2 SYGVKD.

The rearrangement joins TRBV29-1 to TRBJ2-1; tentatively, D is TRBD2 (5 bases). Trimming removed 3 bases from V and 6 bases from J, with 15 bases in between. The CDR3 runs 14 residues. Germline CDR1 and CDR2: SQVTM and ANQGSEA. The CDR3 sequence: CSVELAGQINEQFF. DNA of the CDR3: TGCAGCGTTGAGCTGGCGGGCCAGATCAATGAGCAGTTCTTC.

This chain joins TRBV9 and TRBJ1-1, with D unresolved. Trimming cost V 3 bases and J 1 base, with 16 bases left between them. Germline CDR1 and CDR2: SGDLS and YYNGEE. The CDR3 runs to 16 residues. CDR3 sequence (DNA): TGTGCCAGCAGCGAAGAGATGGAGAATGGGAACACTGAAGCTTTCTTT. This sequence encodes CASSEEMENGNTEAFF.

V usage is TRBV9 and J usage is TRBJ2-1, with 8 nucleotides matching TRBD2. Germline V gene lookup returns CDR1 SGDLS and CDR2 YYNGEE. The V gene end was trimmed by 0 bases and the J gene end by 9 bases; junction bases not matched to a gene: 5. There are 14 residues in the CDR3. For the CDR3, the DNA is TGTGCCAGCAGCGTAGCGGGGGGGAGCACTGAGCAGTTCTTC. Protein sequence: CASSVAGGSTEQFF.

This clone appeared once. The CDR3 region has the DNA TGTGCCAGCAGCTTGGGGACTAGTACCGAGCAGTTCTTC. It translates to CASSLGTSTEQFF. This rearrangement joins TRBV11-2 to TRBJ2-1; 8 positions match TRBD2. This CDR3 region has 13 residues. The trim removed 3 bases at V and 10 bases at J, leaving 5 bases unmatched. In germline, CDR1 is SGHAT, CDR2 FQNNGV.

This chain's CDR3 is CASSQSSWGRARETQYF. DNA of the CDR3: TGCGCCAGCAGTCAATCGTCGTGGGGCAGGGCGAGGGAGACCCAGTACTTC. The chain uses TRBV23-1 and TRBJ2-5; TRBD1 is a possible D gene (5 bases). TRBV23-1 is classed as an ORF, of uncertain function. Trimming pared 0 bases from V and 5 bases from J, leaving 19 bases between. The CDR3 extends over 17 amino acids.

This rearrangement joins TRBV9 to TRBJ1-6, with no clear D. Germline lookup yields CDR1 SGDLS and CDR2 YYNGEE. Trimming took 0 bases from V and 9 from J, leaving 7 bases between them. The CDR3 contains 13 residues. The CDR3 sequence is CASSVALGSPLHF. The CDR3 DNA reads TGTGCCAGCAGCGTAGCTTTGGGTTCACCCCTCCACTTT.

V is TRBV19 and J is TRBJ2-7; 10 positions agree with TRBD1. Germline V gene data show CDR1 as LNHDA and CDR2 as SQIVND (reference sequence). This CDR3 comprises 13 residues. V was pared by 5 bases and J by 7 bases, with 5 bases of the junction left unmatched. CDR3: CASSGTGVEEQYF. CDR3 bases: TGTGCCAGTAGTGGGACAGGGGTGGAAGAGCAGTACTTC.

The chain uses TRBV12-5 and TRBJ1-2; D call uncertain. The CDR3 consists of 12 residues. The germline V gene encodes CDR1 LGHNT and CDR2 FRNRAP. V was clipped by 7 bases and J by 3 bases, with 9 bases between them. The CDR3 DNA is TGTGCTAGTGCAGACGGAGACTATGGCTACACCTTC. This sequence encodes CASADGDYGYTF.

CDR3 DNA sequence: TGTGCCAGCAGCTTGGTCGGGGGGTCTGATCAGCCCCAGCATTTT. This codes for CASSLVGGSDQPQHF. The chain joins TRBV7-9 to TRBJ1-5; tentatively, D is TRBD1 (5 bases). Per germline, CDR1 SEHNR and CDR2 FQNEAQ (reference sequence). The CDR3 is 15 amino acids. V lost 3 bases to trimming and J lost 5 bases, with 14 bases between them.

To note about this clone: Additional DNA sequences in this sample encode the identical CDR3. The chain has TRBV4-1 and TRBJ1-1, with D tentatively TRBD1 (5 bases). The germline gives CDR1 MGHRA, CDR2 YSYEKL. There are 14 residues in the CDR3. Trimming cost V 0 bases and J 12 bases, with 17 bases left between them. CDR3 coding DNA: TGCGCCAGCAGCCAAGAACAGGAGGGGAAAGAAACTTTCTTT. It translates to CASSQEQEGKETFF.

The chain uses TRBV2 and TRBJ1-1, with unresolved D. Germline CDR1 SNHLY, CDR2 FYNNEI. Trimming stripped 6 bases from V and 7 bases from J, with 9 bases between. This CDR3 comprises 11 residues. CDR3 sequence (DNA): TGTGCCAGCAGGGTCAGGAGTGAAGCTTTCTTT. This gives the protein CASRVRSEAFF.

The V call is TRBV29-1, the J call TRBJ2-3, with 7 bases aligning to TRBD1. V dropped 6 bases and J dropped 2; count of bases not matched to a gene: 5. The germline gives CDR1 SQVTM, CDR2 ANQGSEA. This CDR3 is built from 13 residues. CDR3 in DNA: TGCAGCGTGGTACAGGGGCACACAGATACGCAGTATTTT. Its protein product is CSVVQGHTDTQYF.

This clone has more than one count but fewer than ten. Other DNA sequences in this specimen translate into the identical CDR3. This rearrangement joins TRBV7-9 to TRBJ2-5, with unresolved D. V was shortened by 5 bases and J by 4 bases, with 5 bases between the two germline ends. The CDR3 has 11 residues. The germline V gene has CDR1 SEHNR and CDR2 FQNEAQ (reference sequence). DNA of the CDR3: TGTGCCAGCAGCCCCCGAGAGACCCAGTACTTC. Amino acids: CASSPRETQYF.

A remark on this clone: The identical CDR3 is also encoded by other nucleotide sequences in the sample. The V and J genes are TRBV5-4 and TRBJ2-7; D remains ambiguous. The germline CDR1 and CDR2 sequences are SGHNT and YYREEE (reference sequence). The length of the CDR3 is 13 residues. Trimming cost V 0 bases and J 2 bases, with 6 bases left between them. CDR3 nucleotide sequence: TGTGCCAGCAGCTTGGGCGAAGCCTACGAGCAGTACTTC. This encodes CASSLGEAYEQYF. The variable domain in full, completed from reference TRBV5-4 and TRBJ2-7, reads ETGVTQSPTHLIKTRGQQVTLRCSSQSGHNTVSWYQQALGQGPQFIFQYYREEENGRGNFPPRFSGLQFPNYSSELNVNALELDDSALYLCASSLGEAYEQYFGPGTRLTVT.

The table lists this clone with a count of one. CDR3 sequence (DNA): TGTGCCAGCAGTTACTCAGCTAGCGGGTTCGACGAGCAGTACTTC. It yields the protein CASSYSASGFDEQYF. The chain recombines TRBV6-5 with TRBJ2-7, with 8 nucleotides matching TRBD2. This CDR3 spans 15 amino acids. Germline V gives CDR1 MNHEY, CDR2 SVGAGI. Germline trimming cut 0 bases from V and 5 bases from J; bases unmatched to any gene: 6.

The chain has TRBV4-2 and TRBJ2-7; D remains unclear. The CDR3 sequence is 14 residues long. Germline CDR1 LGHNA, CDR2 YNFKEQ. The V end lost 1 base, the J end lost 0 bases, and 7 bases lay between the germline ends. CDR3 sequence: CASSQATASYEQYF. The CDR3 bases are TGTGCCAGCAGCCAAGCTACTGCCTCCTACGAGCAGTACTTC.

The chain joins TRBV18 to TRBJ2-1, with D perhaps TRBD1 (6 bases). The CDR3 length is 12 residues. V was pared by 6 bases and J by 6 bases, with 9 bases between. The germline V gene encodes CDR1 KGHSH and CDR2 LQKENI. The CDR3 spells CASSDSFNEQFF. CDR3 sequence (DNA): TGTGCCAGCTCGGACAGCTTCAATGAGCAGTTCTTC.

The rearrangement joins TRBV5-6 to TRBJ1-1; D uncertain. The germline V gene has CDR1 SGHDT and CDR2 YYEEEE. There are 13 residues in the CDR3. V was clipped by 0 bases and J by 4 bases, with 7 bases between them. CDR3 loop: CASSLAPTTEAFF. The CDR3 region has the DNA TGTGCCAGCAGCTTGGCGCCTACCACTGAAGCTTTCTTT.

The gene calls are TRBV10-2 and TRBJ2-5; 7 bases line up with TRBD1. Germline V gene data show CDR1 as WSHSY and CDR2 as SAAADI. V lost 0 bases and J lost 5; bases outside the gene matches: 6. This CDR3 spans 15 amino acids. The CDR3 DNA reads TGCGCCAGCAGTGAGTCGGGGACAGCCACGGAGACCCAGTACTTC. Translating it yields CASSESGTATETQYF.

In its sample, this clone was seen a few times. The gene calls are TRBV5-4 and TRBJ2-7, with 10 bases matching TRBD2. This CDR3 spans 15 amino acids. The ends lost 3 bases at V and 1 base at J; junction bases unmatched: 4. Looked up from germline, CDR1 is SGHNT and CDR2 is YYREEE (reference sequence). CDR3 nucleotide sequence: TGTGCCAGCAGCTCCGGGACTAGCGTATCCTACGAGCAGTACTTC. Protein sequence: CASSSGTSVSYEQYF.

This clone was seen once. This rearrangement joins TRBV25-1 to TRBJ2-2; D is uncertain. V was pared by 0 bases and J by 6 bases, with 8 bases between. Germline V lookup: CDR1 MGHDK, CDR2 SYGVNS. There are 14 residues in the CDR3. The CDR3 loop reads CASSEYIWAGELFF. CDR3 bases: TGTGCCAGCAGTGAATATATATGGGCCGGGGAGCTGTTTTTT. The full variable domain, its missing parts supplied by reference TRBV25-1 and TRBJ2-2, is EADIYQTPRYLVIGTGKKITLECSQTMGHDKMYWYQQDPGMELHLIHYSYGVNSTEKGDLSSESTVSRIRTEHFPLTLESARPSHTSQYLCASSEYIWAGELFFGEGSRLTVL.

This chain joins TRBV4-1 and TRBJ1-1, with 9 nucleotides matching TRBD1. CDR1 and CDR2 from the germline V gene are MGHRA and YSYEKL. The CDR3 has 18 amino acids. V was clipped by 4 bases and J by 1 base; unmatched bases: 13. The DNA for the CDR3 is TGCGCCAGCAGCCCCCCCGGGACAGGGTACGGTACGAACACTGAAGCTTTCTTT. As protein: CASSPPGTGYGTNTEAFF.

The chain uses TRBV9 and TRBJ2-7, with unresolved D. The germline V and J ends were trimmed by 3 bases and 2 bases, with 3 bases remaining between them. Germline V gene data show CDR1 as SGDLS and CDR2 as YYNGEE. The CDR3 totals 11 residues. CDR3 bases: TGTGCCAGCAGCGCACCCTACGAGCAGTACTTC. This gives the protein CASSAPYEQYF. Looking up the rest from reference TRBV9 and TRBJ2-7 gives the full variable domain: DSGVTQTPKHLITATGQRVTLRCSPRSGDLSVYWYQQSLDQGLQFLIQYYNGEERAKGNILERFSAQQFPDLHSELNLSSLELGDSALYFCASSAPYEQYFGPGTRLTVT.

The CDR3 loop reads CASSVREAGADTQYF. The CDR3 coding sequence is TGTGCCAGCAGCGTAAGGGAGGCAGGCGCAGATACGCAGTATTTT. V and J are TRBV9 and TRBJ2-3; a possible D gene is TRBD2 (6 bases). The CDR3 is 15 amino acids. Germline V gene lookup returns CDR1 SGDLS and CDR2 YYNGEE. V shed 1 base and J shed 4 bases, with 13 bases lying between them.

CDR3 sequence (DNA): TGTGCCAGCAGTTTAACGGGGGCTAGCGGATACAATGAGCAGTTCTTC. Translation: CASSLTGASGYNEQFF. This chain links TRBV27 with TRBJ2-1; possible D gene TRBD2, 7 bases. Per the germline V gene, CDR1 is MNHEY and CDR2 is SMNVEV (reference sequence). V lost 2 bases, J lost 4 bases, and 15 bases lay in between. The CDR3 consists of 16 residues.

V usage is TRBV6-1 and J usage is TRBJ1-2; no firm D call. CDR1 is MNHNS, CDR2 SASEGT, per germline. The CDR3 length is 15 residues. The V end was cut by 2 bases, the J end by 0 bases, with 10 bases between. CDR3 sequence reads: CASSEPPEANYGYTF. The CDR3 DNA follows: TGTGCCAGCAGTGAACCGCCCGAAGCTAACTATGGCTACACCTTC.

There are a few counts of this clone. CDR3 bases: TGTGCCAGCAGTCCGGATGGAAGCTCCTACAATGAGCAGTTCTTC. It specifies CASSPDGSSYNEQFF. The chain combines TRBV27 with TRBJ2-1; D is unclear. Trimming cost V 5 bases and J 0 bases, with 11 bases left between them. This CDR3 has 15 amino acids. CDR1 is MNHEY and CDR2 is SMNVEV in the germline V gene (reference sequence).

V gene TRBV30 combines with J gene TRBJ2-4, with a tentative D call TRBD2 (5 bases). V lost 2 bases and J lost 5, with 10 bases in between. The CDR3 spans 13 residues. Germline V CDR1 and CDR2: GTSNPN, SVGIG (reference sequence). The CDR3 sequence is CAWSQTNENIQYF. CDR3 coding DNA: TGTGCCTGGAGTCAGACTAATGAAAACATTCAGTACTTC.

The V gene is TRBV6-1, the J gene TRBJ2-7; no reliable D call. CDR1 is MNHNS and CDR2 is SASEGT in the germline V gene. There are 12 residues in the CDR3. V was pared by 2 bases and J by 3 bases, with 5 bases between. CDR3 DNA sequence: TGTGCCAGCAGTGAATGGGACTACGAGCAGTACTTC. It translates to CASSEWDYEQYF.